This T cell receptor (beta chain) appears in the sequencing data of a study of blood T cells in healthy people across ages. Study background: About one barcoded TCR beta cDNA was captured per two T cells.

Each donor's blood draw was approximately 10 milliliters of peripheral blood. The extraction recovered at least 5 micrograms of total RNA per sample. This CDR3 region has 15 residues. Germline CDR1 is SGHRS and CDR2 is YFSETQ. V lost 1 base and J lost 1, with 11 bases in between. Alongside a J-beta primer mix, a sample-barcoded 5' primer served in a second PCR lasting roughly 7 to 12 cycles. All samples yielded 3 million or more CDR3-containing paired-end reads. Via MiXCR, TCRdb re-called the 5' RACE reads, giving one row per CDR3 protein. Of over 950,000 distinct CDR3 sequences in the sample, 35% to 40% were seen once. This clonotype has only one observation.

V is TRBV5-1 and J is TRBJ1-1; no definite D call. The sample consisted of blood. The origin of this receptor is a man between 18 and 29 years old in good health. The CDR3 here is CASSLSARQNTEAFF. In nucleotides, the CDR3 is TGCGCCAGCAGCTTGTCGGCTCGCCAGAACACTGAAGCTTTCTTT. The variable domain in full, completed from reference TRBV5-1 and TRBJ1-1, reads KAGVTQTPRYLIKTRGQQVTLSCSPISGHRSVSWYQQTPGQGLQFLFEYFSETQRNKGNFPGRFSGRQFSNSRSEMNVSTLELGDSALYLCASSLSARQNTEAFFGQGTRLTVV.